The next 25 T cell receptor beta chains were all read from a single sample in a study of T cells after yellow fever vaccination (dated by TCRdb to between 2018 and 2021). To prepare the library, 5' RACE was applied. Instrument on record: Illumina NovaSeq 6000. Using fastp at Q25 and MiXCR, TCRdb reprocessed the public reads and kept productive beta chains. Each CDR3 protein gets just one entry, which takes the most common genes and DNA from the rows behind it. This sample gives a few hundred thousand distinct CDR3 sequences in total; less than 4.5% of them show up just once. The ten biggest clones cover 20% to 30% of the sample. This specimen's treatment or condition label, interpreted: live attenuated yellow fever vaccine strain. Sequences were derived from PBMCs, sampled on the day of the yellow fever booster vaccination. These receptors originate from a man aged 18 to 30 who received the YFV17D yellow fever vaccine.

This clonotype was seen many times. V is TRBV7-9 and J is TRBJ1-2; TRBD1 matches 7 bases. Germline V gives CDR1 SEHNR, CDR2 FQNEAQ (reference sequence). This CDR3 is 13 amino acids long. With 5 bases clipped from V and 4 bases from J, the junction kept 4 bases outside the gene matches. For the CDR3, the DNA is TGTGCCAGCAGCCAAACAGGGGTCTATGGCTACACCTTC. It specifies CASSQTGVYGYTF.

CDR3 in DNA: TGCAGCGTTGGGCTAACCCTCCGGGAGACCCAGTACTTC. Its protein is CSVGLTLRETQYF. This chain links TRBV29-1 with TRBJ2-5; no reliable D call. V was trimmed by 4 bases and J by 5 bases, leaving 14 bases between them. Germline V gene sequence: CDR1 SQVTM, CDR2 ANQGSEA. The CDR3 sequence is 13 residues long. Supplemented by reference TRBV29-1 and TRBJ2-5, the full variable domain reads SAVISQKPSRDICQRGTSLTIQCQVDSQVTMMFWYRQQPGQSLTLIATANQGSEATYESGFVIDKFPISRPNLTFSTLTVSNMSPEDSSIYLCSVGLTLRETQYFGPGTRLLVL.

The sample holds a few counts of this clonotype. V gene TRBV4-1 combines with J gene TRBJ1-1; perhaps TRBD1 as D (6 bases). The CDR3 loop spans 16 amino acids. Germline loops: CDR1 MGHRA, CDR2 YSYEKL. Trimming pared 1 base from V and 1 base from J, leaving 13 bases between. The CDR3 is CASSQGPRGENTEAFF. The CDR3 coding sequence is TGCGCCAGCAGCCAAGGTCCCAGGGGAGAGAACACTGAAGCTTTCTTT.

This clonotype was counted many times. The genes are TRBV5-1 and TRBJ1-1; D possibly corresponds to TRBD1 (5 bases). Trimming cost V 4 bases and J 6 bases, with 16 bases left between them. This CDR3 is 14 amino acids long. Germline V gene lookup returns CDR1 SGHRS and CDR2 YFSETQ. CDR3 DNA sequence: TGCGCCAGCAGCGTACAGGTATTCAACGCTGAAGCTTTCTTT. It translates to CASSVQVFNAEAFF.

The chain recombines TRBV7-3 with TRBJ1-2; the D is unclear. The V and J ends lost 2 bases and 3 bases respectively, with 7 bases between them. Germline values: CDR1 SGHTA, CDR2 FQGTGA. The CDR3 length is 13 residues. DNA for the CDR3: TGTGCCAGCAGCTTAGGATCGGACTATGGCTACACCTTC. It specifies CASSLGSDYGYTF.

V gene TRBV12-3 or TRBV12-4 combines with J gene TRBJ2-5; 9 bases are shared with TRBD1. The CDR3 runs to 13 residues. V gave up 6 bases and J gave up 4 bases; unmatched junction bases: 3. Written as DNA, the CDR3 is TGTGCCAGCAGGGGGACAGGGCGAGAGACCCAGTACTTC. Protein: CASRGTGRETQYF.

At least ten counts were recorded for this clonotype. The V call is TRBV9, the J call TRBJ2-7; D gene ambiguous. Germline V gene data show CDR1 as SGDLS and CDR2 as YYNGEE. The CDR3 has 15 amino acids. V gave up 0 bases and J gave up 9 bases, with 19 bases separating them. The CDR3 loop reads CASSVGGDSRLGQYF. The CDR3 nucleotides are TGTGCCAGCAGCGTAGGGGGTGACTCCCGCCTCGGGCAGTACTTC.

The chain links TRBV6-5 to TRBJ2-7, with a weak D call TRBD1 (5 bases). The CDR3 sequence is 11 residues long. Deletions cut 7 bases from V and 9 bases from J, with 13 bases between. CDR1 and CDR2 (germline): MNHEY, SVGAGI. The CDR3 sequence: CASNTGRRQYF. Here the CDR3 DNA reads TGTGCCAGCAACACAGGTCGTCGGCAGTACTTC.

This clonotype came up many times. The CDR3 loop is CSARGDSEETQYF. DNA of the CDR3: TGCAGTGCTAGAGGGGATAGCGAAGAGACCCAGTACTTC. The J gene is TRBJ2-5, the V gene TRBV20-1; a weak D match, TRBD2 (5 bases). The CDR3 runs 13 residues. Germline assignment: CDR1 DFQATT and CDR2 SNEGSKA (reference sequence). The V end lost 1 base, the J end lost 3 bases, and 9 bases lay between the germline ends.

This clonotype showed up many times. The chain is built from TRBV18 and TRBJ2-3, with 14 bases fitting TRBD2. Germline CDR1 is KGHSH and CDR2 is LQKENI. This CDR3 has 16 residues. The junction had 1 base not matched to a gene; V was cut back by 0 bases and J by 5 bases. The DNA for the CDR3 is TGTGCCAGCTCACCACCGGGGACTAGCGGGGGAGATACGCAGTATTTT. The encoded protein is CASSPPGTSGGDTQYF.

This clonotype was detected a few times. This chain connects TRBV6-2 or TRBV6-3 to TRBJ2-7; D is unclear. Trimming left V 4 bases short and J 7 bases short, with 14 bases between. Germline lookup yields CDR1 MNHEY and CDR2 SVGEGT. There are 13 residues in the CDR3. CDR3 in amino acids: CASSSSGREEQYF. Written as DNA, the CDR3 is TGTGCCAGCAGTTCCAGTGGGCGTGAGGAGCAGTACTTC.

This clonotype has a handful of counts. The chain combines TRBV12-3 or TRBV12-4 with TRBJ2-7, with D perhaps assigned TRBD1 or TRBD2 (5 bases each). Deletions cut 9 bases from V and 5 bases from J, with 17 bases between. The CDR3 consists of 13 residues. The CDR3 sequence is CASRGRRLNEQYF. As DNA, the CDR3 is TGTGCCAGTCGGGGACGGCGATTAAACGAGCAGTACTTC.

Ten or more counts support this clonotype. The chain employs TRBV12-3 or TRBV12-4 and TRBJ2-1; 7 positions match TRBD1. The CDR3 totals 13 residues. Trimming cost V 5 bases and J 6 bases; bases outside gene matches: 4. Here the CDR3 reads CASSHRQGNEQFF. Here the CDR3 DNA reads TGTGCCAGCAGTCACCGACAGGGCAATGAGCAGTTCTTC.

This clonotype has ten or more counts. Here the CDR3 reads CASSEAEGTGGQPQHF. CDR3 DNA sequence: TGTGCCAGCAGTGAAGCGGAGGGGACAGGGGGACAGCCCCAGCATTTT. The V call is TRBV6-1, the J call TRBJ1-5, with 11 bases identical to TRBD1. Trimming took 0 bases from V and 7 from J; bases not matched to a gene: 5. This CDR3 has 16 amino acids. Germline loops: CDR1 MNHNS, CDR2 SASEGT.

This clonotype has a handful of counts. This rearrangement joins TRBV20-1 to TRBJ2-5; D possibly corresponds to TRBD2 (6 bases). V was trimmed by 1 base and J by 5 bases, leaving 17 bases between them. The CDR3 is 15 amino acids. Germline values: CDR1 DFQATT, CDR2 SNEGSKA (reference sequence). The CDR3 bases are TGCAGTGCTAGAGGAATTGGCGGGGTGTTTGAGACCCAGTACTTC. This encodes CSARGIGGVFETQYF.

This clonotype was recorded many times. V and J are TRBV7-2 and TRBJ1-5, with a weak D call TRBD1 (6 bases). CDR3 size: 13 residues. Trimming left V 4 bases short and J 2 bases short, with 6 bases between. CDR1 SGHTA and CDR2 FQGNSA come from the germline V gene. The CDR3 reads CASSYRGNQPQHF. In DNA form, the CDR3 reads TGTGCCAGCAGCTACAGGGGCAATCAGCCCCAGCATTTT.

The genes are TRBV5-4 and TRBJ2-1, with 9 positions matching TRBD2. The CDR3 spans 16 residues. Germline V gene sequence: CDR1 SGHNT, CDR2 YYREEE (reference sequence). V lost 4 bases and J lost 4; bases outside the gene matches: 9. CDR3 DNA: TGTGCCAGCAGCCCAACGCCTAGCGGGGATTACAATGAGCAGTTCTTC. Amino acids: CASSPTPSGDYNEQFF.

This clonotype was found many times. The chain is built from TRBV7-9 and TRBJ2-5, with D unclear. Trimming stripped 0 bases from V and 5 bases from J, with 13 bases between. The CDR3 consists of 15 residues. The germline V gene encodes CDR1 SEHNR and CDR2 FQNEAQ (reference sequence). CDR3 in DNA: TGTGCCAGCAGCTTAGCCTGGACCTCCGGGGAGACCCAGTACTTC. This gives the protein CASSLAWTSGETQYF.

The table lists this clonotype with many counts. This chain uses TRBV6-5 with TRBJ2-2; D possibly corresponds to TRBD1 (7 bases). CDR1 is MNHEY, CDR2 SVGAGI, per germline. V was clipped by 4 bases and J by 7 bases, with 22 bases between them. The CDR3 contains 17 residues. Written as DNA, the CDR3 is TGTGCCAGCAGTTGGATACCCACGAGGGGGCGGGACGGGGAGCTGTTTTTT. It yields the protein CASSWIPTRGRDGELFF.

This clonotype occurred a few times. V usage is TRBV5-1 and J usage is TRBJ1-1; 7 positions match TRBD1. V trimming: 0 bases; J trimming: 5 bases; junction bases outside the gene matches: 10. CDR1 is SGHRS and CDR2 is YFSETQ in the germline V gene. The CDR3 loop spans 16 amino acids. The CDR3 region is CASSLDPTGSRTEAFF. The CDR3, as DNA: TGCGCCAGCAGCTTGGACCCGACAGGGTCCAGAACTGAAGCTTTCTTT.

The V gene is TRBV4-1, the J gene TRBJ2-7; D unclear. V lost 2 bases and J lost 2, with 13 bases in between. CDR1 is MGHRA, CDR2 YSYEKL, per germline. This CDR3 region has 15 residues. The CDR3 loop reads CASSQKADQTYEQYV. The CDR3 DNA reads as TGCGCCAGCAGCCAAAAGGCCGACCAGACCTACGAGCAGTACGTC.

This clonotype was counted ten times or more. This chain uses TRBV6-2 or TRBV6-3 with TRBJ2-3, with D perhaps TRBD1 (6 bases). Trimming took off 2 bases at V and 4 bases at J, with 10 bases between the two ends. The CDR3 spans 14 residues. In germline, CDR1 is MNHEY, CDR2 SVGEGT. Here the CDR3 DNA reads TGTGCCAGCAGTTACCCCAGGGGCCCAGATACGCAGTATTTT. Translation gives CASSYPRGPDTQYF.

This clonotype was seen a handful of times. The chain joins TRBV9 to TRBJ1-1; maybe TRBD1 (5 bases). Per germline, CDR1 SGDLS and CDR2 YYNGEE. This CDR3 region has 13 residues. Between the trimmed V and J ends, which lost 2 bases and 6 bases, there was a span of 11 bases. The CDR3 sequence: CASSVVSRAEAFF. The DNA for the CDR3 is TGTGCCAGCAGCGTGGTTAGCAGGGCTGAAGCTTTCTTT.

This clonotype was counted a few times. This rearrangement joins TRBV7-2 to TRBJ1-4, with D hard to call. This CDR3 has 17 amino acids. CDR1 is SGHTA, CDR2 FQGNSA, per germline. Trimming took off 2 bases at V and 5 bases at J, with 18 bases between the two ends. The CDR3 DNA sequence: TGTGCCAGCAGCTTAAATCCCTCGGTTGGATTCAATGAAAAACTGTTTTTT. Protein sequence: CASSLNPSVGFNEKLFF.

This clonotype was counted between two and nine times. The V and J genes are TRBV18 and TRBJ1-2; 8 bases are shared with TRBD1. Trimming at V came to 3 bases and at J to 4 bases, leaving 10 bases not matched to a gene. There are 16 residues in the CDR3. Germline V CDR1 and CDR2: KGHSH, LQKENI. CDR3 loop: CASSPTLGQGGYGYTF. CDR3 nucleotides: TGTGCCAGCTCACCCACCCTAGGACAGGGCGGCTATGGCTACACCTTC. Using reference TRBV18 and TRBJ1-2 for the parts outside the CDR3, the full variable domain is NAGVMQNPRHLVRRRGQEARLRCSPMKGHSHVYWYRQLPEEGLKFMVYLQKENIIDESGMPKERFSAEFPKEGPSILRIQQVVRGDSAAYFCASSPTLGQGGYGYTFGSGTRLTVV.